This T cell receptor beta chain came from a study of blood T cell repertoires in COVID-19. All enrollees were about 18 to 89 years old and from around 25 US areas. Measured with immunoSEQ multiplex PCR; TCRdb has only the in-frame clones, and not every one. The repertoire has a few hundred thousand clones, around 84% of them found once; the top ten carry 10%. This clone was seen once. CDR3 length: 15 residues. V was clipped by 3 bases and J by 0 bases; unmatched bases: 6. CDR1 is GTSNPN and CDR2 is SVGIG in the germline V gene (reference sequence). The receptor comes from a woman under 30 who had recovered from COVID-19. The material sequenced was PBMCs or T cells enriched from blood (not recorded which). V usage is TRBV30 and J usage is TRBJ2-3, with 7 bases that match TRBD1. This chain's CDR3 is CAWSGQAFSTDTQYF. CDR3 sequence (DNA): TGTGCCTGGAGCGGACAGGCCTTTAGCACAGATACGCAGTATTTT.